One and the same sample provided the 2 T cell receptor beta chains below, sequenced in a study of shared clonotypes between healthy human individuals. Libraries were prepared by immunoSEQ multiplex PCR; TCRdb keeps only in-frame clonotypes and omits some of them. Found here are over 1.5 million clones, 95% to 99% of them singletons; the top ten hold roughly 0.4%. The specimen was naive CD4+ T cells sorted from blood. Subset meaning: CD45RA+ positively selected. Receptor source: a young man in good health.

The chain is built from TRBV7-3 and TRBJ2-1; no clear D. The germline V gene has CDR1 SGHTA and CDR2 FQGTGA. V shed 8 bases and J shed 2 bases, with 16 bases lying between them. This CDR3 has 15 residues. The CDR3 region has the DNA TGTGCCAGCGCTGAGGAACCCTCGCCCTACAATGAGCAGTTCTTC. Protein sequence: CASAEEPSPYNEQFF.

The chain links TRBV28 to TRBJ2-3, with D possibly matching TRBD2 (6 bases). This CDR3 region has 19 residues. Germline CDR1 reads MDHEN; CDR2 reads SYDVKM. Between the trimmed V and J ends, which lost 1 base and 0 bases, there was a span of 20 bases. Written as DNA, the CDR3 is TGTGCCAGCAGTTTATCCGCCCAGCGGGCCTTCCCTAGCACAGATACGCAGTATTTT. Translated, it gives CASSLSAQRAFPSTDTQYF.